The next 14 T cell receptor beta chains were all read from a single sample in a study of blood T cell repertoires in COVID-19. The assay was immunoSEQ multiplex PCR, and TCRdb's table has in-frame clones only and misses some. The sample has 100,000 or so clones; about 93% are singletons. The specimen was peripheral blood. These receptors all come from a woman in her forties or fifties in a cohort sampled during active COVID-19.

The chain couples TRBV10-3 to TRBJ1-1; TRBD1 matches at 8 bases. The CDR3 extends over 18 amino acids. The J segment lost 4 bases and the V segment lost 3 bases, leaving 16 bases of the junction unmatched. Germline CDR1 and CDR2: ENHRY and SYGVKD. The CDR3 loop reads CAISDGAGGFILGTEAFF. The CDR3 DNA reads as TGTGCCATCAGTGATGGGGCAGGGGGCTTTATACTGGGCACTGAAGCTTTCTTT.

The rearrangement links TRBV19 to TRBJ1-6, with TRBD1 matching 7 bases. The germline V gene encodes CDR1 LNHDA and CDR2 SQIVND (reference sequence). The CDR3 has 15 residues. V shed 5 bases and J 6 bases; nucleotides not matched to a gene: 7. This CDR3 is CASSFIRDSNSPLHF. The CDR3 region has the DNA TGTGCCAGTAGTTTCATACGGGACAGTAATTCACCCCTCCACTTT.

This sequence joins TRBV28 and TRBJ2-4; D gene unclear. CDR3 length equals 14 residues. Between the trimmed V and J ends, which lost 6 bases and 9 bases, there was a span of 18 bases. The germline CDR1 and CDR2 sequences are MDHEN and SYDVKM. CDR3 sequence (DNA): TGTGCCAGCAGGCGTGACCTGGAGAATGGCATTCAGTACTTC. Translation: CASRRDLENGIQYF.

V gene TRBV7-2 combines with J gene TRBJ2-4; D perhaps matches TRBD2 (7 bases). V lost 1 base and J lost 2, with 12 bases in between. The CDR3 has 16 residues. Germline CDR1 SGHTA, CDR2 FQGNSA. CDR3 coding DNA: TGTGCCAGCAGCTTAGGAGGGGGGGCGACCAAAAACATTCAGTACTTC. It translates to CASSLGGGATKNIQYF.

The chain is built from TRBV5-8 and TRBJ2-5; the match to TRBD2 covers 12 bases. Unmatched junction bases numbered 4, after V lost 0 bases and J lost 4 bases. Per the germline V gene, CDR1 is SGHTS and CDR2 is YDEGEE. CDR3 length: 16 residues. The chain's CDR3 is CASSLATSGRGETQYF. The CDR3 DNA reads as TGTGCCAGCAGCTTGGCGACTAGCGGGAGAGGAGAGACCCAGTACTTC.

This chain joins TRBV14 and TRBJ2-5; D perhaps matches TRBD2 (5 bases). With 4 bases removed from V and 5 bases from J, the gap between germline ends came to 11 bases. CDR1 SGHDN and CDR2 FVKESK come from the germline V gene. This CDR3 has 13 amino acids. The CDR3 reads CASSRGRLETQYF. CDR3 nucleotides: TGTGCCAGCAGCCGCGGGCGGTTGGAGACCCAGTACTTC.

This sequence joins TRBV10-3 and TRBJ1-3, with 7 nucleotides matching TRBD1. Germline-derived CDR1 and CDR2 are ENHRY and SYGVKD. The trim removed 9 bases at V and 0 bases at J, leaving 11 bases unmatched. The CDR3 sequence is 16 residues long. The CDR3 spells CAITERQGVSGNTIYF. The DNA of the CDR3 is TGTGCCATAACCGAAAGACAGGGCGTCTCTGGAAACACCATATATTTT.

The J gene is TRBJ1-4, the V gene TRBV21-1; the table's D call TRBD1 went unverified against the DNA. TRBV21-1 is a listed pseudogene. CDR3 length: 22 amino acids. The DNA of the CDR3 is TGTGCCAGCACCCCCTTAGGCCTTACTTCCGGGACAGGGCCAAGGGCTAATGAAAAACTGTTTTTT. Encoded protein: CASTPLGLTSGTGPRANEKLFF.

The genes are TRBV6-5 and TRBJ1-4, with TRBD1 matching 7 bases. The germline V gene encodes CDR1 MNHEY and CDR2 SVGAGI. V lost 2 bases and J lost 2; bases outside the gene matches: 2. There are 15 residues in the CDR3. CDR3: CASSYDRVTNEKLFF. The DNA of the CDR3 is TGTGCCAGCAGTTACGACAGGGTGACTAATGAAAAACTGTTTTTT.

V gene TRBV28 combines with J gene TRBJ1-4; D unresolved. Germline CDR1 and CDR2: MDHEN and SYDVKM. V lost 3 bases and J 0 bases, leaving 11 bases between the germline ends. There are 16 residues in the CDR3. CDR3 loop: CASSFSQEATNEKLFF. The CDR3 DNA sequence: TGTGCCAGCAGTTTCTCGCAGGAGGCAACTAATGAAAAACTGTTTTTT.

V gene TRBV19 combines with J gene TRBJ2-1; TRBD2 matches at 7 bases. The CDR3 is 14 residues long. Losses at the gene ends were 6 bases for V and 5 bases for J; bases not matched to a gene: 7. Germline V gene sequence: CDR1 LNHDA, CDR2 SQIVND (reference sequence). CDR3 loop: CASRGSGVDNEQFF. In DNA form, the CDR3 reads TGTGCCAGTAGAGGGAGCGGGGTAGACAATGAGCAGTTCTTC. Together with reference TRBV19 and TRBJ2-1, the CDR3 gives the full variable domain: DGGITQSPKYLFRKEGQNVTLSCEQNLNHDAMYWYRQDPGQGLRLIYYSQIVNDFQKGDIAEGYSVSREKKESFPLTVTSAQKNPTAFYLCASRGSGVDNEQFFGPGTRLTVL.

This chain links TRBV3-1 (or the pseudogene TRBV3-2) with TRBJ1-2; TRBD1 matches 12 bases. CDR1 is LGHDT, CDR2 YNNKEL, per germline (reference sequence). The CDR3 runs to 14 residues. Losses at the gene ends were 3 bases for V and 7 bases for J; bases not matched to a gene: 3. The CDR3 loop is CASSQGQGASGYTF. CDR3 DNA: TGTGCCAGCAGCCAGGGACAGGGGGCTAGTGGCTACACCTTC.

The rearrangement uses TRBV20-1 and TRBJ2-7; perhaps TRBD1 as D (5 bases). CDR3 size: 13 residues. Germline-derived CDR1 and CDR2 are DFQATT and SNEGSKA (reference sequence). Trimming took 3 bases from V and 1 from J, leaving 10 bases between them. In DNA form, the CDR3 reads TGCAGTGCTAGTGGCAGGGCATCCTACGAGCAGTACTTC. Amino acids: CSASGRASYEQYF.

This clone came up a few times. The genes are TRBV15 and TRBJ1-3, with a possible D match to TRBD1 (5 bases). The germline V gene has CDR1 LNHNV and CDR2 YYDKDF (reference sequence). V lost 4 bases and J lost 8, with 21 bases in between. The CDR3 extends over 16 amino acids. The CDR3 loop is CATSNQIGAPSDTIYF. In DNA form, the CDR3 reads TGTGCCACCAGCAACCAAATTGGGGCCCCCTCGGACACCATATATTTT.